The clone carrying this T cell receptor beta chain was observed a few times. Its antigen remains unidentified. This sample was taken from a study of vaccination and CD4 T cells after COVID-19. Oncomine TCR Beta short-read sequencing was applied to DNA from cultured CD4+ T cells. Using its own MiXCR run on the PCR reads, TCRdb lists one record per CDR3 protein. This sample has about 14,000 distinct CDR3 sequences; more than 40% occur once, and the top ten carry under 20%. Treatment in this sample: roughly 11-day PBMC culture with coronavirus spike peptide pools or control peptides (ViraFEST assay). Before Alpha, Beta and Delta appeared in the US, convalescents tested positive (March–late 2020). The ends were cut back, 1 base at V and 1 base at J, with 8 bases in the middle. The CDR3 extends over 15 amino acids. The germline CDR1 and CDR2 sequences are LNHNV and YYDKDF (reference sequence).

Sequenced: cultured CD4+ T cells from blood. The V and J genes are TRBV15 and TRBJ1-5; no definite D call. This receptor was identified in a human donor with COVID-19. The CDR3 coding sequence is TGTGCCACCAGCAGAGCGTCAAGGAGCAATCAGCCCCAGCATTTT. It codes for CATSRASRSNQPQHF.